This T cell receptor beta chain was recorded in a study of T-cell memory formation after mild COVID-19. TCRdb re-called the 5' RACE reads through MiXCR, storing one row per CDR3 protein. Counted here are 200,000 or so distinct CDR3 sequences, approximately 20% occurring once; the ten biggest clones make up approximately 2.4%. Sequencing was done on a sample of PBMCs or a T cell subset sorted from them (not recorded which). The sequence came from an adult woman who had mild COVID-19 (a few samples of this study predate the infection). Cell type and time point are not known.

The CDR3 coding sequence is TGCGCCAGCCGTCAGGCAGGGTCGGCCAAAAACATTCAGTACTTC. Protein sequence: CASRQAGSAKNIQYF. V gene TRBV4-1 combines with J gene TRBJ2-4; TRBD1 is a possible D gene (5 bases). This CDR3 contains 15 residues. The germline gives CDR1 MGHRA, CDR2 YSYEKL. V lost 8 bases, J lost 1 base, and 15 bases lay in between.